This T cell receptor beta chain was observed in a study of T cells after yellow fever vaccination. Findings and limits, study-wide: Only a small proportion of the clonotypes turned up in both the CD4 and the CD8 compartments, likely arising from convergent recombination. Subsequent to the booster, the majority of primary-vaccination clones reappeared (96% CD4, approximately 85% CD8). Highly abundant clonotypes carried over from the bulk population could end up in FACS-sorted repertoires as contaminants. Secondary responses were weaker yet peaked faster, day 5 versus 15.

This clonotype was counted a few times. What it recognizes is unknown. The CDR3 is made up of 14 amino acids. The germline V gene encodes CDR1 SGHRS and CDR2 YFSETQ. V gave up 1 base and J gave up 4 bases, with 11 bases separating them. TCRdb reprocessed the 5' RACE reads via MiXCR and lists one record per CDR3 protein. The data contain 450,000 to 650,000 distinct CDR3 sequences, roughly 12% of them singletons. The sample consisted of PBMCs, taken on the day of the yellow fever booster vaccination. The sequence was collected from a man aged 25 to 40 who received the YFV17D yellow fever vaccine. V and J are TRBV5-1 and TRBJ1-2; D remains ambiguous. In nucleotides, the CDR3 is TGCGCCAGCAGCTTGTGGGGAGAGAGCTATGGCTACACCTTC. This sequence encodes CASSLWGESYGYTF.